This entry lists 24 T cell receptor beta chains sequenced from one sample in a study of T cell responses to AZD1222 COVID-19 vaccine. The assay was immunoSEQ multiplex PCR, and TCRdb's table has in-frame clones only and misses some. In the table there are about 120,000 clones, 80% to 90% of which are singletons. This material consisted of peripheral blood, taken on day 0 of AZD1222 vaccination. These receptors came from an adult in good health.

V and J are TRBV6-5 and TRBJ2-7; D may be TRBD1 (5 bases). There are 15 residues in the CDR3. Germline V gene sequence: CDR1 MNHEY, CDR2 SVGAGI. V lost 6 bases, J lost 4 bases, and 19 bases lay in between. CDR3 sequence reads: CASSRSQGISYEQYF. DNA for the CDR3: TGTGCCAGCAGCCGCTCCCAGGGAATATCTTACGAGCAGTACTTC.

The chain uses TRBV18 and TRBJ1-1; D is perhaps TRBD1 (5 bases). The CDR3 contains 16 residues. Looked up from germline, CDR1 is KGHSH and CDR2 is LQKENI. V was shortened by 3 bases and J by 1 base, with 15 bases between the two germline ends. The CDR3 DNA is TGTGCCAGCTCACCGGGGATGGGGACGCGGAACACTGAAGCTTTCTTT. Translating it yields CASSPGMGTRNTEAFF.

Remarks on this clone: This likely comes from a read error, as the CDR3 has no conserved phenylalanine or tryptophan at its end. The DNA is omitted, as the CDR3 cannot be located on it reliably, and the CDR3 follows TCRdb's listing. CDR3 residues: CASSFCPGVD. The chain uses TRBV7-7 and TRBJ1-6. The CDR3 is 10 residues long, counting both termini. Germline V lookup: CDR1 SSHAT, CDR2 FNYEAQ (reference sequence).

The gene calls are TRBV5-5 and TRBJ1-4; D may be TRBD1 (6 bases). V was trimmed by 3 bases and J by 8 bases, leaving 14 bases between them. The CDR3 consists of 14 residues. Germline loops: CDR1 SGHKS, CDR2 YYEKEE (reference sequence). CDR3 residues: CASSSYTGREKLFF. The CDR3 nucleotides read TGTGCCAGCAGCTCCTACACAGGGAGAGAAAAACTGTTTTTT. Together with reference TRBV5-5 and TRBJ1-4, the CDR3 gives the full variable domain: DAGVTQSPTHLIKTRGQQVTLRCSPISGHKSVSWYQQVLGQGPQFIFQYYEKEERGRGNFPDRFSARQFPNYSSELNVNALLLGDSALYLCASSSYTGREKLFFGSGTQLSVL.

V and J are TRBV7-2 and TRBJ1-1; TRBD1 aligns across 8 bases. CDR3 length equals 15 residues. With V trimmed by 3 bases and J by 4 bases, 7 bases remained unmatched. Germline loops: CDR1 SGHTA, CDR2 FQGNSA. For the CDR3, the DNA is TGTGCCAGCAGCTTCAGGGGGCTCGTTGGCACTGAAGCTTTCTTT. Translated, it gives CASSFRGLVGTEAFF.

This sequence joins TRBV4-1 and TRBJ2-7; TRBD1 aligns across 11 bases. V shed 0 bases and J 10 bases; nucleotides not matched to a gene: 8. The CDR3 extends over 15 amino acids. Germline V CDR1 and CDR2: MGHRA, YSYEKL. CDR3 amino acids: CASSQERDRGYIQYF. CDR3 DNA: TGCGCCAGCAGCCAAGAAAGGGACAGGGGGTATATTCAGTACTTC.

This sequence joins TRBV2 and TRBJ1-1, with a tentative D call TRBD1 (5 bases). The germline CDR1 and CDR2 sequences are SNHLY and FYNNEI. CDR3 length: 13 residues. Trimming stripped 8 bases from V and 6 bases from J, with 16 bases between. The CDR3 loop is CASEIVRGPEAFF. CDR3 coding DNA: TGTGCCAGCGAGATAGTAAGGGGCCCTGAAGCTTTCTTT.

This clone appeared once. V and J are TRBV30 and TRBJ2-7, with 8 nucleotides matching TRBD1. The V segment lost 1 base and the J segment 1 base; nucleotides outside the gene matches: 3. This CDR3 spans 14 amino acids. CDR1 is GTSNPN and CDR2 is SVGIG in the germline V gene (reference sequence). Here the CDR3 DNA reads TGTGCCTGGAGTGGCCAGGGGGCATCCTACGAGCAGTACTTC. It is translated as CAWSGQGASYEQYF.

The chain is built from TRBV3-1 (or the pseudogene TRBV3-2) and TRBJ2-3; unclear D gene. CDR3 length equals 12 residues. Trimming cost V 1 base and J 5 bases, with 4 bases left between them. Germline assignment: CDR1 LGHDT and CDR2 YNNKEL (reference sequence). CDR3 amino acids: CASSQGVDTQYF. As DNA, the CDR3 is TGTGCCAGCAGCCAAGGCGTAGATACGCAGTATTTT.

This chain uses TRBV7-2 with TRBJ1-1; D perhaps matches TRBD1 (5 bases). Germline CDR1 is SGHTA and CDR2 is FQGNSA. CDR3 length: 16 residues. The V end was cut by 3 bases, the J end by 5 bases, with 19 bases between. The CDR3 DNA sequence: TGTGCCAGCAGCTTGAATTTTGTTGGGGGAAGGACTGAAGCTTTCTTT. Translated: CASSLNFVGGRTEAFF.

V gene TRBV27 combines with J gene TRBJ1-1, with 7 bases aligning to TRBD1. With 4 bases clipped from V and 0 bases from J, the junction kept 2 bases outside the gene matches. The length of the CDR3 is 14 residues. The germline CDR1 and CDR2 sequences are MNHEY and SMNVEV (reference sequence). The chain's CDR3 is CASSYRGMNTEAFF. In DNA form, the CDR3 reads TGTGCCAGCAGTTACAGGGGAATGAACACTGAAGCTTTCTTT.

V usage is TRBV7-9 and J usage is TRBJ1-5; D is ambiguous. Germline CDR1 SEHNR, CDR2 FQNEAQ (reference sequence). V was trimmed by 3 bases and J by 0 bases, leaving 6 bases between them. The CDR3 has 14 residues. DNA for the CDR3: TGTGCCAGCAGCTTGGGGTATAGCAATCAGCCCCAGCATTTT. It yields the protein CASSLGYSNQPQHF.

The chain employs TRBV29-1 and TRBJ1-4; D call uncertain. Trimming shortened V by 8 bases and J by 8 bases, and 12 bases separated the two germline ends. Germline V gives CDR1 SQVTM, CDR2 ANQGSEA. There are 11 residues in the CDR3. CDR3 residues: CSSREGEKLFF. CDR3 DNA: TGCAGCTCCCGTGAGGGCGAAAAACTGTTTTTT. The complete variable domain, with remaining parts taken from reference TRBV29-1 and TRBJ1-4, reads SAVISQKPSRDICQRGTSLTIQCQVDSQVTMMFWYRQQPGQSLTLIATANQGSEATYESGFVIDKFPISRPNLTFSTLTVSNMSPEDSSIYLCSSREGEKLFFGSGTQLSVL.

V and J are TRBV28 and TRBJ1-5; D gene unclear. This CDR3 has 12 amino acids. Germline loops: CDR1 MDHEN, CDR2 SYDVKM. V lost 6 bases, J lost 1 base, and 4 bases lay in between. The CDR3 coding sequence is TGTGCCAGCAGGGCCAGCAATCAGCCCCAGCATTTT. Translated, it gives CASRASNQPQHF.

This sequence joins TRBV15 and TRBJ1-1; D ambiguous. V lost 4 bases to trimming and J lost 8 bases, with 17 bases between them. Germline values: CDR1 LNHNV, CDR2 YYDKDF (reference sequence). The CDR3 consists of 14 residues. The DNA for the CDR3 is TGTGCCACCAGCATAACATTAAGGAGTGGCGAAGCTTTCTTT. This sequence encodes CATSITLRSGEAFF.

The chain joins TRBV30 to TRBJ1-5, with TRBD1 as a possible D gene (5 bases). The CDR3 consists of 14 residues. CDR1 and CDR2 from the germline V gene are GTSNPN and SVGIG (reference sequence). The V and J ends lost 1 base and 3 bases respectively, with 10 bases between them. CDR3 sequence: CAWSDRGDNQPQHF. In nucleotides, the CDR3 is TGTGCCTGGAGTGACCGGGGCGACAATCAGCCCCAGCATTTT.

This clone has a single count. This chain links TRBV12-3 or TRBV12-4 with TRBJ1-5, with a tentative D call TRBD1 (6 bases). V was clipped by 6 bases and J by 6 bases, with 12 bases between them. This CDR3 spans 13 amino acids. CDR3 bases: TGTGCCAGCAGGAAGGGGGACGGTCAGCCCCAGCATTTT. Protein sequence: CASRKGDGQPQHF.

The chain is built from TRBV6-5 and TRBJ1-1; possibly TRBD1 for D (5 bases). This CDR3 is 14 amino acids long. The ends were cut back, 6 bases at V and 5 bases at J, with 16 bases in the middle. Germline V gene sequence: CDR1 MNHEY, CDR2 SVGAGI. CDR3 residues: CASSVTPRDTEAFF. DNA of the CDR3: TGTGCCAGCAGCGTTACACCCAGGGATACTGAAGCTTTCTTT.

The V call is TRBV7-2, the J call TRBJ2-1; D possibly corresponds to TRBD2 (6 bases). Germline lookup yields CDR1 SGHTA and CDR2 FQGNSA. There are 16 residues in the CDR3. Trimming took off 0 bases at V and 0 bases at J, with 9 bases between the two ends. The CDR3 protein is CASSLAGTPSYNEQFF. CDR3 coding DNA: TGTGCCAGCAGCTTAGCAGGGACTCCCTCCTACAATGAGCAGTTCTTC.

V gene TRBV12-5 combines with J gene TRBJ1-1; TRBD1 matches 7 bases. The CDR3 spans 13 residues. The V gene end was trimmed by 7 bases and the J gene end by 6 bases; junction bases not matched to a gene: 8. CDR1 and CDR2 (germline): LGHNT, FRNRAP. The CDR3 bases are TGTGCTAGTGCAAAGGGGGCAGCCTCTGAAGCTTTCTTT. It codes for CASAKGAASEAFF.

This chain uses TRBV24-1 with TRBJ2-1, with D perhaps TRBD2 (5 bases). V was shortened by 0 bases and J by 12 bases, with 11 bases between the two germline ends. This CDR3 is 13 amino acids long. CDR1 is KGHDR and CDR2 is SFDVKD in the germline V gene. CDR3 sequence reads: CATSDLYTEGQFF. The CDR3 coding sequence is TGTGCCACCAGTGATTTGTACACCGAGGGGCAGTTCTTC.

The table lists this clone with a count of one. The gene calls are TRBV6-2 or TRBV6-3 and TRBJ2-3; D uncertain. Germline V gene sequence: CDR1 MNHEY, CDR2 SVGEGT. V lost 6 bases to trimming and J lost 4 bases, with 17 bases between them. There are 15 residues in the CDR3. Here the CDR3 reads CASSKGHGEPDTQYF. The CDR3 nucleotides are TGTGCCAGCAGCAAGGGCCACGGAGAGCCAGATACGCAGTATTTT.

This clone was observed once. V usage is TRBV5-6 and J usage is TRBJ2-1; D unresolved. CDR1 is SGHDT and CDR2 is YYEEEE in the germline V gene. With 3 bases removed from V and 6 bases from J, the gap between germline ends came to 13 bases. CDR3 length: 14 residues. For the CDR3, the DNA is TGTGCCAGCAGCTCCACCCCGGCAAGCAATGAGCAGTTCTTC. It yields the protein CASSSTPASNEQFF. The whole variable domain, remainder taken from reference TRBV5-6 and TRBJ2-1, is DAGVTQSPTHLIKTRGQQVTLRCSPKSGHDTVSWYQQALGQGPQFIFQYYEEEERQRGNFPDRFSGHQFPNYSSELNVNALLLGDSALYLCASSSTPASNEQFFGPGTRLTVL.

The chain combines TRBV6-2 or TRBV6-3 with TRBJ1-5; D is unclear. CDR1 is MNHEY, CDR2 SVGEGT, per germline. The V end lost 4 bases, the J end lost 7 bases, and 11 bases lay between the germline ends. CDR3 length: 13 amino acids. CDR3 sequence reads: CASSSLTRQPQHF. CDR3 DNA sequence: TGTGCCAGCAGTTCATTGACTCGACAGCCCCAGCATTTT.